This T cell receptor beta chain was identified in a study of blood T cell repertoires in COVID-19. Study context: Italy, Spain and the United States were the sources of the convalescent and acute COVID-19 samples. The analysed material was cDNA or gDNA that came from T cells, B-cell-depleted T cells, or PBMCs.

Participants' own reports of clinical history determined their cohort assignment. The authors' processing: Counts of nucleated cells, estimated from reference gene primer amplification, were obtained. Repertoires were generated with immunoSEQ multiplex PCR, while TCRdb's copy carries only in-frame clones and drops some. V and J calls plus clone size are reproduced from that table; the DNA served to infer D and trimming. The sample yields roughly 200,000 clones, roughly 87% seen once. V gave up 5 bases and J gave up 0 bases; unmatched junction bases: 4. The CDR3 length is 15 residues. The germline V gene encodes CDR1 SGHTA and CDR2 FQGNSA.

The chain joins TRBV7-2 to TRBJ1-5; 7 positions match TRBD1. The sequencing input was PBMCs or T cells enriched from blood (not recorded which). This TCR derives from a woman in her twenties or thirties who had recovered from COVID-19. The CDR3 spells CASSRDSHSNQPQHF. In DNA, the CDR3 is TGTGCCAGCAGCCGGGACAGTCATAGCAATCAGCCCCAGCATTTT. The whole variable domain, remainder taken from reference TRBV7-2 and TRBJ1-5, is GAGVSQSPSNKVTEKGKDVELRCDPISGHTALYWYRQSLGQGLEFLIYFQGNSAPDKSGLPSDRFSAERTGGSVSTLTIQRTQQEDSAVYLCASSRDSHSNQPQHFGDGTRLSIL.